The T cell receptor beta chain described here comes from a study of CD4 T cells in relation to SARS-CoV-2 and coronaviruses (dated by TCRdb to the early 2020s). About the investigation overall: In the ViraFEST assay, PBMCs were grown with antigen for about ten days, and TCR beta CDR3s were then sequenced to identify antigen-specific clonal expansions. An HIV-1 Nef peptide pool or a no-peptide culture served as the negative reference condition. Shared crossreactive spike epitopes were mapped to their HLA restriction using patient-derived lymphoblastoid cell lines. Samples from three pre-COVID donors and the naive versus memory experiments were sequenced with the Adaptive Biotechnologies TCR-sequencing kit; other data were Illumina-based. A different TCR-beta assay, based on Illumina, was used to sequence expansion assays from other donors in the study. At the level of individual TCR clonotypes, the study measured memory CD4+ T cell crossreactivity between SARS-CoV-2 spike protein and common cold coronavirus spike proteins.

Beyond this particular receptor, the publication reports: Compared with monoreactive clones, crossreactive clones had significantly weaker SARS-CoV-2-driven expansion, a result consistent with antigenic imprinting. Since the crossreactivity analysis centred on spike protein, crossreactivity against other viral proteins was not assessed. Memory CD4+ clonotypes crossrecognizing SARS-CoV-2 and at least one common cold coronavirus spike were found in approximately 60% of donors. Because no donor provided both pre-pandemic and post-infection samples, tracing the source of pre-existing responses was limited. The study was constrained by small numbers of patients and of tested TCRs.

The library relied on the immunoSEQ multiplex PCR assay. The published analysis was carried out like this. Preprocessing removed nonproductive sequences and CDR3s not starting with C, not ending with F or W, or shorter than 7 amino acids. Antigen-specific clonotypes were called with the MANAFEST web app on the basis of expansion relative to the reference and to other culture wells. To be counted as positive, a clone had to show significant expansion compared with the reference culture, at an FDR below 0.05, in 2 of 3 replicate wells. For a clone to be considered positive, significant expansion relative to all other tandem wells and an odds ratio above 5 were also required. Pairwise Levenshtein distance, computed with the stringdist R package after three terminal residues were trimmed from each end, was used as the measure of CDR3 homology. TCRdb re-hosts the immuneACCESS table, in-frame sequences only. Its copies lack some clones; in the studies checked, an unresolved V gene accounts for under half of them, and the cause for the rest is not known. That table supplies the V and J calls and clone size; D and trimming were determined from the DNA. The sample profile shows tens of thousands of clones; around 67% of them were found once. About a sixth of the sample rests with the top ten.

The germline V gene provides CDR1 SGHTA and CDR2 FQGNSA. Inclusive of the bounding cysteine and phenylalanine, the CDR3 is 17 residues long. The sequence is cut down to CDR3 DNA, 51 bases in frame from base 1. V was cut back by 2 bases and J by 0 bases, leaving a gap of 14 bases between them. CD4+ T cells from unexposed donors were collected before the COVID-19 pandemic (2011-2018). After around ten days of culture, CD4+ T cells were isolated with the EasySep CD4+ T cell isolation kit. Unexposed donor CD4+ T cells were tested for reactivity to SARS-CoV-2 S and N and four common cold coronavirus spike pools, as cell number allowed. Each well received under 2.5 million PBMCs, cultured in IMDM supplemented with about 4.5% human AB serum and 9.5 to 10 IU/ml IL-2. Half of the culture medium was replaced with fresh IL-2-containing medium on days 3 and 7. In general, triplicate replicate wells were used for every peptide culture condition. The leukapheresis product used for the unexposed donors was purchased from a commercial source. Ficoll-Paque PLUS gradient centrifugation was used to isolate PBMCs from either whole blood or leukapheresis product. PBMCs were either cryopreserved at -140 degrees C or used fresh in the expansion assay. The QIAamp Micro DNA Kit was used to extract genomic DNA from the CD4+ T cells.

In its sample, this clone was seen once. Its antigen target is currently unknown. Base qualities are missing; no much larger clone stands one base away. The sample taken for sequencing was CD4+ T cells from PBMCs, cultured in vitro. The rearranged segments are TRBV7-2 and TRBJ1-3, with the D gene too uncertain to name. The receptor was derived from a human donor in good health. In nucleotides, the sequence is TGTGCCAGCAGCTTAAATGGAGGACCGAACTCTGGAAACACCATATATTTT. Its coded protein is CASSLNGGPNSGNTIYF.